The 24 T cell receptor beta chains presented below share a single source sample, sequenced in a study of blood T cell repertoires in COVID-19. The assay was immunoSEQ multiplex PCR, and TCRdb's table has in-frame clones only and misses some. Among some 260,000 clones, nearly 90% were seen once, and the ten largest hold roughly 3%. The sequenced sample consisted of peripheral blood. These receptors were obtained from a young man with active or convalescent COVID-19.

The rearrangement joins TRBV28 to TRBJ2-7, with 12 bases matching TRBD1. With V trimmed by 7 bases and J by 6 bases, 10 bases remained unmatched. Germline assignment: CDR1 MDHEN and CDR2 SYDVKM. The CDR3 sequence is 15 residues long. CDR3 DNA sequence: TGTGCCAGCACCTCCCAAGGGACAGGGGGCGTCGAGCAGTACTTC. This translates into CASTSQGTGGVEQYF.

The chain combines TRBV11-2 with TRBJ2-7; 8 bases agree with TRBD2. The CDR3 is 14 amino acids. J was trimmed by 4 bases and V by 2 bases; bases with no gene match: 4. Germline CDR1 is SGHAT and CDR2 is FQNNGV. The CDR3 coding sequence is TGTGCCAGCAGCTTACGGGAGGGCCAATACGAGCAGTACTTC. Its protein product is CASSLREGQYEQYF.

The sample holds a few counts of this clone. This sample also contains other DNA sequences that code for the same CDR3. This CDR3 reads CASSLGTGDYGYTF. The CDR3, as DNA: TGTGCCAGCAGCTTGGGGACAGGGGACTATGGCTACACCTTC. The V and J genes are TRBV7-3 and TRBJ1-2; TRBD1 aligns across 10 bases. There are 14 residues in the CDR3. Germline V gene lookup returns CDR1 SGHTA and CDR2 FQGTGA. J was trimmed by 3 bases and V by 3 bases; bases with no gene match: 1.

CDR3 DNA sequence: TGTGCCAGCAGCTTGTCAGACAGGGGTAATTCACCCCTCCACTTT. This sequence encodes CASSLSDRGNSPLHF. V gene TRBV5-8 combines with J gene TRBJ1-6, with 8 bases fitting TRBD1. V lost 1 base and J lost 6; bases outside the gene matches: 3. Per germline, CDR1 SGHTS and CDR2 YDEGEE. The CDR3 runs 15 residues.

The chain couples TRBV12-5 to TRBJ2-5; possibly TRBD1 for D (6 bases). V lost 2 bases, J lost 1 base, and 17 bases lay in between. This CDR3 region has 17 residues. Per the germline V gene, CDR1 is LGHNT and CDR2 is FRNRAP. The CDR3 DNA reads as TGTGCTAGTGGTTTGTCCCCCCGAGGACAGCTCCAAGAGACCCAGTACTTC. Translated: CASGLSPRGQLQETQYF.

The chain uses TRBV7-9 and TRBJ2-7, with TRBD2 as a possible D gene (6 bases). The CDR3 is 16 residues long. Germline V gene data show CDR1 as SEHNR and CDR2 as FQNEAQ (reference sequence). V gave up 5 bases and J gave up 2 bases, with 19 bases separating them. The CDR3 region has the DNA TGTGCCAGCAGCCATATTTCGGGACGGGGGACCTACGAGCAGTACTTC. Amino acids: CASSHISGRGTYEQYF. Filled out from reference TRBV7-9 and TRBJ2-7, the complete variable domain reads DTGVSQNPRHKITKRGQNVTFRCDPISEHNRLYWYRQTLGQGPEFLTYFQNEAQLEKSRLLSDRFSAERPKGSFSTLEIQRTEQGDSAMYLCASSHISGRGTYEQYFGPGTRLTVT.

This rearrangement joins TRBV25-1 to TRBJ1-1, with TRBD1 as a possible D gene (5 bases). Between the trimmed V and J ends, which lost 3 bases and 5 bases, there was a span of 10 bases. The CDR3 runs 13 residues. Germline V gene data show CDR1 as MGHDK and CDR2 as SYGVNS. This CDR3 reads CASSDGGVTEAFF. The CDR3 DNA sequence: TGTGCCAGCAGTGACGGAGGGGTAACTGAAGCTTTCTTT.

The rearrangement links TRBV24-1 to TRBJ2-3; no definite D call. Germline lookup yields CDR1 KGHDR and CDR2 SFDVKD. Trimming took 5 bases from V and 6 from J, leaving 14 bases between them. The CDR3 is 14 residues long. CDR3 residues: CATSGEEERDTQYF. CDR3 DNA sequence: TGTGCCACCAGTGGCGAAGAGGAAAGGGATACGCAGTATTTT.

This chain connects TRBV5-1 to TRBJ2-1, with D possibly TRBD2 on 5 matching bases. Germline V gene data show CDR1 as SGHRS and CDR2 as YFSETQ. Trimming pared 4 bases from V and 5 bases from J, leaving 16 bases between. This CDR3 contains 15 residues. CDR3 sequence reads: CASSPERPKNNEQFF. The CDR3 bases are TGCGCCAGCAGCCCAGAGCGGCCCAAAAACAATGAGCAGTTCTTC.

V is TRBV6-5 and J is TRBJ1-1; TRBD1 is a possible D gene (6 bases). Trimming took 4 bases from V and 2 from J, leaving 14 bases between them. The germline CDR1 and CDR2 sequences are MNHEY and SVGAGI. The length of the CDR3 is 15 residues. CDR3 in amino acids: CASSSPRQANTEAFF. CDR3 sequence (DNA): TGTGCCAGCAGTTCCCCAAGACAGGCTAACACTGAAGCTTTCTTT.

The chain carries TRBV18 and TRBJ2-1; TRBD1 matches 8 bases. This CDR3 is 16 amino acids long. From germline, CDR1 is KGHSH and CDR2 LQKENI. The V gene end was trimmed by 0 bases and the J gene end by 9 bases; junction bases not matched to a gene: 10. For the CDR3, the DNA is TGTGCCAGCTCACCACCGAGAAAGGACAGGGAGAGTGAGCAGTTCTTC. Its translation: CASSPPRKDRESEQFF.

The chain employs TRBV4-3 and TRBJ2-7; TRBD1 aligns across 8 bases. The length of the CDR3 is 13 residues. Trimming cost V 2 bases and J 5 bases; bases outside gene matches: 2. Germline-derived CDR1 and CDR2 are LGHNA and YSLEER. The CDR3 loop is CASSQLTGDEQYF. Written as DNA, the CDR3 is TGCGCCAGCAGCCAACTGACAGGGGACGAGCAGTACTTC.

This clone was picked up a small number of times. The rearrangement links TRBV6-2 or TRBV6-3 to TRBJ2-7; maybe TRBD1 (6 bases). This CDR3 comprises 13 residues. Germline loops: CDR1 MNHEY, CDR2 SVGEGT. The V gene lost 2 bases and the J gene lost 1 base, with 6 bases spanning the gap. The chain's CDR3 is CASSYGQSYEQYF. In DNA form, the CDR3 reads TGTGCCAGCAGTTACGGACAGTCCTACGAGCAGTACTTC.

The table lists this clone with a count of one. This sequence joins TRBV7-3 and TRBJ1-1; the D is unclear. CDR1 is SGHTA, CDR2 FQGTGA, per germline. The CDR3 runs 13 residues. The V end lost 5 bases, the J end lost 4 bases, and 11 bases lay between the germline ends. The CDR3 is CASSQSSGTEAFF. The CDR3 DNA reads TGTGCCAGCAGCCAAAGCTCGGGCACTGAAGCTTTCTTT.

This chain links TRBV6-1 with TRBJ2-3; perhaps TRBD1 as D (6 bases). Trimming removed 2 bases from V and 7 bases from J, with 16 bases in between. The germline V gene has CDR1 MNHNS and CDR2 SASEGT. The CDR3 covers 15 residues. The DNA of the CDR3 is TGTGCCAGCAGTGAATCTACAGGGCGCATGAATACGCAGTATTTT. Translated: CASSESTGRMNTQYF.

This rearrangement joins TRBV28 to TRBJ2-3; TRBD2 matches at 7 bases. V gave up 6 bases and J gave up 3 bases; unmatched junction bases: 3. CDR3 size: 13 residues. Germline V gene sequence: CDR1 MDHEN, CDR2 SYDVKM. DNA of the CDR3: TGTGCCAGCAGGAGCGGGGAAACAGATACGCAGTATTTT. Its translation: CASRSGETDTQYF. Combining the CDR3 with reference TRBV28 and TRBJ2-3 gives the whole variable domain DVKVTQSSRYLVKRTGEKVFLECVQDMDHENMFWYRQDPGLGLRLIYFSYDVKMKEKGDIPEGYSVSREKKERFSLILESASTNQTSMYLCASRSGETDTQYFGPGTRLTVL.

The genes are TRBV29-1 and TRBJ2-1; 11 nucleotides match TRBD1. This CDR3 is built from 18 residues. V shed 8 bases and J 9 bases; nucleotides not matched to a gene: 24. CDR1 is SQVTM, CDR2 ANQGSEA, per germline. The chain's CDR3 is CSSLSGTGGHPAFLEQFF. For the CDR3, the DNA is TGCAGCTCCCTAAGCGGGACAGGGGGTCACCCGGCCTTTCTTGAGCAGTTCTTC.

The chain uses TRBV6-5 and TRBJ2-7; a possible D gene is TRBD2 (5 bases). This CDR3 has 14 residues. Germline lookup yields CDR1 MNHEY and CDR2 SVGAGI. The V gene lost 6 bases and the J gene lost 0 bases, with 12 bases spanning the gap. CDR3 bases: TGTGCCAGCAGGGCTAGCTCGACCTCCTACGAGCAGTACTTC. Protein: CASRASSTSYEQYF.

The rearrangement uses TRBV4-3 and TRBJ2-1; D possibly corresponds to TRBD2 (6 bases). V shed 2 bases and J shed 4 bases, with 9 bases lying between them. Germline loops: CDR1 LGHNA, CDR2 YSLEER. The length of the CDR3 is 14 residues. CDR3 sequence (DNA): TGCGCCAGCAGCCAAACTAGCAAGTACAATGAGCAGTTCTTC. It encodes CASSQTSKYNEQFF.

The CDR3 here is CASSSPGTGGYNEQFF. Written as DNA, the CDR3 is TGTGCCAGCAGCTCCCCCGGGACAGGGGGTTACAATGAGCAGTTCTTC. The chain combines TRBV5-4 with TRBJ2-1; 11 bases line up with TRBD1. The CDR3 spans 16 residues. Germline trimming cut 3 bases from V and 4 bases from J; bases unmatched to any gene: 6. Germline loops: CDR1 SGHNT, CDR2 YYREEE (reference sequence).

Here the CDR3 reads CASTFRGGSVGEQFF. The CDR3 region has the DNA TGTGCCAGCACCTTTCGGGGGGGGAGCGTTGGTGAGCAGTTCTTC. The chain couples TRBV6-6 to TRBJ2-1, with 8 nucleotides matching TRBD2. Trimming at V came to 7 bases and at J to 9 bases, leaving 14 bases not matched to a gene. The germline gives CDR1 MNHNY, CDR2 SVGAGI (reference sequence). The CDR3 runs to 15 residues.

The genes are TRBV5-4 and TRBJ1-2, with D possibly matching TRBD1 (5 bases). Germline values: CDR1 SGHNT, CDR2 YYREEE (reference sequence). CDR3 length equals 14 residues. V was clipped by 1 base and J by 5 bases, with 12 bases between them. This CDR3 reads CASSLPARGYGYTF. Written as DNA, the CDR3 is TGTGCCAGCAGCTTGCCGGCTAGGGGATATGGCTACACCTTC. The variable domain in full, with the rest retrieved from reference TRBV5-4 and TRBJ1-2, is ETGVTQSPTHLIKTRGQQVTLRCSSQSGHNTVSWYQQALGQGPQFIFQYYREEENGRGNFPPRFSGLQFPNYSSELNVNALELDDSALYLCASSLPARGYGYTFGSGTRLTVV.

This clone was detected only once. The chain employs TRBV10-3 and TRBJ1-1; 11 bases fit TRBD1. The germline CDR1 and CDR2 sequences are ENHRY and SYGVKD. The CDR3 covers 14 residues. Trimming cost V 10 bases and J 1 base; bases outside gene matches: 5. CDR3: CASRTGGGNTEAFF. CDR3 in DNA: TGTGCCAGCCGGACAGGGGGCGGGAACACTGAAGCTTTCTTT.

V gene TRBV7-3 combines with J gene TRBJ2-1; possibly TRBD2 for D (5 bases). V dropped 4 bases and J dropped 7 bases, with 17 bases sitting between them. This CDR3 has 15 residues. Germline loops: CDR1 SGHTA, CDR2 FQGTGA. CDR3 DNA sequence: TGTGCCAGCAGCTCCCTCCCGGGGAGCTTAAATGAGCAGTTCTTC. It is translated as CASSSLPGSLNEQFF.